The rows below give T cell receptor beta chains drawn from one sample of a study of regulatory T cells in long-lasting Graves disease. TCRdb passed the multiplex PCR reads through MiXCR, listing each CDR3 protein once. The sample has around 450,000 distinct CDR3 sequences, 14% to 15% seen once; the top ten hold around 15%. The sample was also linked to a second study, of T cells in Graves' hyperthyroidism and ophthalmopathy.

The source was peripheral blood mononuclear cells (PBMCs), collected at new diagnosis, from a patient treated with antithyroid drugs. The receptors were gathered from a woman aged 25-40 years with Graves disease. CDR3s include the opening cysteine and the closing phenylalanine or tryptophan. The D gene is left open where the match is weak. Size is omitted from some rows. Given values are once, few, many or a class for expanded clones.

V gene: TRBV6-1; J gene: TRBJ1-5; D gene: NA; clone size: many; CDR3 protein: CASSERDGYSNQPQHF; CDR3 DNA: TGTGCCAGCAGTGAAAGGGACGGATATAGCAATCAGCCCCAGCATTTT
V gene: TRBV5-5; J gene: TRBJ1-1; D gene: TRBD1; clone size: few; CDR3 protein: CASSTVAGTGFTEAFF; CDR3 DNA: TGTGCCAGCAGCACCGTTGCGGGGACAGGGTTCACTGAAGCTTTCTTT
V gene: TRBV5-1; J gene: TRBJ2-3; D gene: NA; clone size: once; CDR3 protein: CASSFNSGPTDTQYF; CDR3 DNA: TGCGCCAGCAGCTTCAATAGCGGACCCACAGATACGCAGTATTTT
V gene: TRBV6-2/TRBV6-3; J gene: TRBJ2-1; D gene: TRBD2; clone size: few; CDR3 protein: CASSDSRLAGGRVYNEQFF; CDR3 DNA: TGTGCCAGCAGTGATTCCCGACTAGCGGGAGGCCGAGTGTACAATGAGCAGTTCTTC
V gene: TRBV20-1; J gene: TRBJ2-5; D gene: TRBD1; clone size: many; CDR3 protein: CSASHTTGGFQETQYF; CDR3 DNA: TGCAGTGCTAGTCATACGACAGGGGGATTCCAAGAGACCCAGTACTTC
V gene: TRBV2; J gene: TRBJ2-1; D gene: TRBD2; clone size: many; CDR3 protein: CASRREGDSYNEQFF; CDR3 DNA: TGTGCCAGCCGTCGGGAGGGGGATTCCTACAATGAGCAGTTCTTC
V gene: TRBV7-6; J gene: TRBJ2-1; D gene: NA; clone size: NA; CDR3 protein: CASSPLRVSLEEQFF; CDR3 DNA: TGTGCCAGCAGCCCACTGCGGGTCAGCCTCGAAGAGCAGTTCTTC
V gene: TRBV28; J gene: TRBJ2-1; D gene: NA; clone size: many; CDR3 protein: CASSSPPVGFEQFF; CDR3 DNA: TGTGCCAGCAGTTCCCCCCCGGTAGGATTTGAGCAGTTCTTC
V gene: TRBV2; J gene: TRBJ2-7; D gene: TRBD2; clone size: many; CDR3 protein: CASSATSGSREEQYF; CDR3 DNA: TGTGCCAGCAGTGCCACTAGCGGGAGTCGGGAAGAGCAGTACTTC
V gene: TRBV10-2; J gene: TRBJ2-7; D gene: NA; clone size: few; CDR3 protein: CASSESNHEQYF; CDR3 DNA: TGCGCCAGCAGTGAGTCGAACCACGAGCAGTACTTC
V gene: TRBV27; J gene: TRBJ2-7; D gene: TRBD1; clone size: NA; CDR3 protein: CASSLRTGLYEQYF; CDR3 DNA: TGTGCCAGCAGTCTTCGGACAGGCCTCTACGAGCAGTACTTC
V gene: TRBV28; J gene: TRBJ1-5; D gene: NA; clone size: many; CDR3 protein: CASSPIAPLQPQHF; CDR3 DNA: TGTGCCAGCAGTCCGATAGCCCCTCTACAGCCCCAGCATTTT
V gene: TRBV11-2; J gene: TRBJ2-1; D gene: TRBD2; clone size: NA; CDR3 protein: CASSSAGLAGETEQFF; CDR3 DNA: TGTGCCAGCAGCTCAGCTGGACTAGCGGGAGAGACGGAGCAGTTCTTC
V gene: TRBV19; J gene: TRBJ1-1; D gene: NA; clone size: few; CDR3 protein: CASNAPRVRPGNTEAFF; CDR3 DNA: TGTGCCAGTAACGCCCCCAGGGTACGCCCGGGGAACACTGAAGCTTTCTTT
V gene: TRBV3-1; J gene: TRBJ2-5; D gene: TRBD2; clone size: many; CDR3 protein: CASSQGTSGRQTQYF; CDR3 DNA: TGTGCCAGCAGCCAAGGGACTAGCGGGCGGCAGACCCAGTACTTC
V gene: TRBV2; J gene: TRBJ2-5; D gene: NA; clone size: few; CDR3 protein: CASTGEGETQYF; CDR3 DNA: TGTGCCAGCACTGGCGAGGGAGAGACCCAGTACTTC
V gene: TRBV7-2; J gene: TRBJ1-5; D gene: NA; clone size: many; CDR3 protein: CASSQGHNNQPQHF; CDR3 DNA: TGTGCCAGCAGCCAGGGGCATAACAATCAGCCCCAGCATTTT
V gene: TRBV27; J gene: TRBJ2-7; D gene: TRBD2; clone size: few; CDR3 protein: CASSPGLAEEQYF; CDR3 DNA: TGTGCCAGCAGTCCGGGACTAGCTGAAGAGCAGTACTTC
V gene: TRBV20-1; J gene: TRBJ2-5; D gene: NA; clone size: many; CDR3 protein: CSATPGQGLETQYF; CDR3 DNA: TGCAGTGCCACGCCGGGGCAGGGCCTCGAGACCCAGTACTTC
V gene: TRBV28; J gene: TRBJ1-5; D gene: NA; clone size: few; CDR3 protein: CASSLALDKGNQPQHF; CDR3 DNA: TGTGCCAGCAGTCTCGCTCTTGATAAGGGCAATCAGCCCCAGCATTTT
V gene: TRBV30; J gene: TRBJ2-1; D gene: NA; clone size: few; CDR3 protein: CACHRDSYNEQFF; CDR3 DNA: TGTGCCTGTCACCGGGACTCCTACAATGAGCAGTTCTTC
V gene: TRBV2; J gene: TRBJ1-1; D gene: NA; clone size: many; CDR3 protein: CASSEQGPTEAFF; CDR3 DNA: TGTGCCAGCAGTGAACAGGGGCCCACTGAAGCTTTCTTT
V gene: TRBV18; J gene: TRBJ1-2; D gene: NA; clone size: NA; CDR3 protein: CASSPEAAANYGYTF; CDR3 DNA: TGTGCCAGCTCACCCGAGGCAGCAGCTAACTATGGCTACACCTTC
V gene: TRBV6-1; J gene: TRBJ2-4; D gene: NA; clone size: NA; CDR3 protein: CASSEELAKNIQYF; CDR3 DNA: TGTGCCAGCAGTGAAGAACTAGCCAAAAACATTCAGTACTTC
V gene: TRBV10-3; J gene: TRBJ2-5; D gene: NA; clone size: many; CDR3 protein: CAIRGEGSETQYF; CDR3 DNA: TGTGCCATCCGAGGAGAAGGGTCAGAGACCCAGTACTTC
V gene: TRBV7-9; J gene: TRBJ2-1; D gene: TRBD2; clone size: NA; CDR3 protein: CASSSRSSGRGFYNEQFF; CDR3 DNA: TGTGCCAGCAGCTCCCGGTCTAGCGGGAGGGGTTTCTACAATGAGCAGTTCTTC
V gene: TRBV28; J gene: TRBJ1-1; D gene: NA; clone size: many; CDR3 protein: CASSLPRGTNTEAFF; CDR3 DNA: TGTGCCAGCAGTTTACCTCGGGGGACGAACACTGAAGCTTTCTTT
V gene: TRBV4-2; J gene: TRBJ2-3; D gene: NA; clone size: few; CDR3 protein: CASSQDRRRVRTDTQYF; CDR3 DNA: TGTGCCAGCAGCCAAGATAGGCGGCGGGTCCGCACAGATACGCAGTATTTT
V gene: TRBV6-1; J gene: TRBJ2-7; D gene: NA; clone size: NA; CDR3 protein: CASSVSVYEQYF; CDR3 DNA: TGTGCCAGCAGTGTTAGCGTCTACGAGCAGTACTTC
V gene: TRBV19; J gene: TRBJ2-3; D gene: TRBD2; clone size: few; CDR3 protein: CASSTPLAARGNTQYF; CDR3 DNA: TGTGCCAGTAGTACCCCACTAGCGGCCCGGGGGAATACGCAGTATTTT
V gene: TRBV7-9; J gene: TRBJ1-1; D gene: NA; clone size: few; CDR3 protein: CASSPYSMGQNTEAFF; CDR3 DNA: TGTGCCAGCAGCCCCTATTCGATGGGTCAGAACACTGAAGCTTTCTTT
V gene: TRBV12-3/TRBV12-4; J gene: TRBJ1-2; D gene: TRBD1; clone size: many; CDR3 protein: CASTPNRGSYGYTF; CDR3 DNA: TGTGCCAGCACCCCTAACAGGGGTTCCTATGGCTACACCTTC
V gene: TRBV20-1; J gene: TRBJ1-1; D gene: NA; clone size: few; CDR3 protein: CSAERANTEAFF; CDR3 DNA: TGCAGTGCTGAAAGAGCGAACACTGAAGCTTTCTTT
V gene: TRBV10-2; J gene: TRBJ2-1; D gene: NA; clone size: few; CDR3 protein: CASTGVNEQFF; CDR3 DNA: TGCGCCAGCACAGGGGTAAATGAGCAGTTCTTC
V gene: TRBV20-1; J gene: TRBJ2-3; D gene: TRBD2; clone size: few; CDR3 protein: CSARGATSGREATDTQYF; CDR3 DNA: TGCAGTGCTAGAGGGGCAACTAGCGGGAGAGAGGCGACAGATACGCAGTATTTT
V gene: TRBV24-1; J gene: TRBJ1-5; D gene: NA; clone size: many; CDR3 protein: CATSDGGGGSRPQHF; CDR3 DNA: TGTGCCACCAGTGATGGGGGCGGCGGGTCGCGACCCCAGCATTTT
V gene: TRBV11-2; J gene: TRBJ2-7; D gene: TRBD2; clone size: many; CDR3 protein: CASSFELAGPQGGYEQYF; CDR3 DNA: TGTGCCAGCAGCTTCGAACTAGCGGGACCCCAGGGCGGCTACGAGCAGTACTTC
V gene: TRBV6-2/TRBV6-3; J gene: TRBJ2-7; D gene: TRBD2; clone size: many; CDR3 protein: CASSPNLAGGYEQYF; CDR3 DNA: TGTGCCAGCAGTCCAAATCTAGCGGGAGGATACGAGCAGTACTTC
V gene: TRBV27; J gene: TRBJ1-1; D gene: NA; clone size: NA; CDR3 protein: CASSLFRVNTEAFF; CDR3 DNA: TGTGCCAGCAGTTTATTCAGAGTGAACACTGAAGCTTTCTTT
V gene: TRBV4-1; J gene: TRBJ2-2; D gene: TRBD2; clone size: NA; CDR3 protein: CASSHYLAGGPNTGELFF; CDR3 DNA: TGCGCCAGCAGCCACTACTTAGCGGGAGGGCCAAACACCGGGGAGCTGTTTTTT
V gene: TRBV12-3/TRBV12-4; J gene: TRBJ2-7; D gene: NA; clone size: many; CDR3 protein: CASSPIRGKGAYEQYF; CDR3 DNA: TGTGCCAGCAGCCCAATCAGGGGTAAGGGGGCCTACGAGCAGTACTTC
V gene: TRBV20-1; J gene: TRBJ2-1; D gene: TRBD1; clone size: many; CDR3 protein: CSARTGSTYNEQFF; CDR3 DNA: TGCAGTGCAAGGACAGGTTCTACCTACAATGAGCAGTTCTTC
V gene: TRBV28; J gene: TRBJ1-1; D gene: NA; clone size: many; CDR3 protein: CASRAGEGLKSFF; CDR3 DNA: TGTGCCAGCAGGGCCGGGGAGGGGTTAAAGTCTTTCTTT
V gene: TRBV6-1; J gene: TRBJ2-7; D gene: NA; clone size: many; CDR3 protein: CASRTGARLGTEQYF; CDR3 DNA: TGTGCCAGCAGGACTGGGGCCCGGTTAGGAACCGAGCAGTACTTC
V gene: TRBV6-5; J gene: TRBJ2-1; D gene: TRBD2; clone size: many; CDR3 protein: CASSYSSSGRINNEQFF; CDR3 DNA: TGTGCCAGCAGTTACTCGTCTAGCGGGAGAATCAACAATGAGCAGTTCTTC
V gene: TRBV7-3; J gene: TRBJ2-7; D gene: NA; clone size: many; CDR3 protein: CASSSSRGGEQYF; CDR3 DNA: TGTGCCAGCAGTTCAAGCAGGGGTGGGGAGCAGTACTTC
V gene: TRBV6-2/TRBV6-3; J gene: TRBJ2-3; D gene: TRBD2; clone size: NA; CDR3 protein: CASSDILAGGTDTQYF; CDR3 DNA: TGTGCCAGCAGTGACATACTAGCGGGTGGGACAGATACGCAGTATTTT